The entry below describes one TCR beta chain. These data are taken from a study of control samples from healthy donors and cancer patients. The protocol was immunoSEQ multiplex PCR, while the TCRdb copy is restricted to in-frame clones and leaves out a portion. This table has tens of thousands of clones, roughly 90% appearing once. Germline trimming cut 4 bases from V and 0 bases from J; bases unmatched to any gene: 5. The germline CDR1 and CDR2 sequences are MNHEY and SMNVEV (reference sequence). This CDR3 is built from 15 residues. This receptor was obtained from a middle-aged man with colorectal cancer. What was sequenced was PBMCs. This chain uses TRBV27 with TRBJ1-2; 7 bases align to TRBD1. In DNA form, the CDR3 reads TGTGCCAGCAGTTCCTACAGGGGTTCTAACTATGGCTACACCTTC. As protein: CASSSYRGSNYGYTF.